The clone carrying this TCR beta chain was observed a few times. As yet, its antigen is unknown. These data originate in a study of cytomegalovirus exposure and HLA in healthy donors. The PCR had 60 Vbeta and 13 Jbeta primers. TCRdb's copy holds only in-frame clones and misses some; the assay was immunoSEQ multiplex PCR. The table records about 64,000 clones, over 75% of them present only once. General study findings and limits: According to a later analysis, donors in an Asian-associated ancestry cluster reportedly had fewer N-insertions than the approximately 620-donor mean. Across donors, presence/absence analyses took sequencing depth to be roughly uniform.

The receptor comes from a male donor in good health and CMV-seropositive. The sequenced sample consisted of PBMCs.

This CDR3 reads CASSYSNRAPNEKLFF. The CDR3 nucleotides read TGTGCCAGCAGTTATTCAAACAGGGCTCCTAATGAAAAACTGTTTTTT. The J gene is TRBJ1-4, the V gene TRBV6-6; a possible D gene is TRBD1 (6 bases). Trimming stripped 3 bases from V and 3 bases from J, with 14 bases between. CDR3 size: 16 residues. Looked up from germline, CDR1 is MNHNY and CDR2 is SVGAGI (reference sequence).